This T cell receptor (beta chain) was captured in a study of technical replicates of blood from several donors. This clone was seen once. Using immunoSEQ multiplex PCR, the repertoire was profiled, and TCRdb retains in-frame clones only, with some absent. Of over 75,000 clones listed, 90% to 96% are singletons. Between the trimmed V and J ends, which lost 6 bases and 4 bases, there was a span of 16 bases. The length of the CDR3 is 15 residues. Per the germline V gene, CDR1 is MNHEY and CDR2 is SVGAGI. This chain links TRBV6-5 with TRBJ2-1; possible D gene TRBD1, 6 bases. The receptor comes from a human donor in good health. Specimen: T cells isolated from PBMCs. The CDR3 sequence is CASSPGTMGYNEQFF. The CDR3, as DNA: TGTGCCAGCAGCCCCGGGACAATGGGGTACAATGAGCAGTTCTTC.